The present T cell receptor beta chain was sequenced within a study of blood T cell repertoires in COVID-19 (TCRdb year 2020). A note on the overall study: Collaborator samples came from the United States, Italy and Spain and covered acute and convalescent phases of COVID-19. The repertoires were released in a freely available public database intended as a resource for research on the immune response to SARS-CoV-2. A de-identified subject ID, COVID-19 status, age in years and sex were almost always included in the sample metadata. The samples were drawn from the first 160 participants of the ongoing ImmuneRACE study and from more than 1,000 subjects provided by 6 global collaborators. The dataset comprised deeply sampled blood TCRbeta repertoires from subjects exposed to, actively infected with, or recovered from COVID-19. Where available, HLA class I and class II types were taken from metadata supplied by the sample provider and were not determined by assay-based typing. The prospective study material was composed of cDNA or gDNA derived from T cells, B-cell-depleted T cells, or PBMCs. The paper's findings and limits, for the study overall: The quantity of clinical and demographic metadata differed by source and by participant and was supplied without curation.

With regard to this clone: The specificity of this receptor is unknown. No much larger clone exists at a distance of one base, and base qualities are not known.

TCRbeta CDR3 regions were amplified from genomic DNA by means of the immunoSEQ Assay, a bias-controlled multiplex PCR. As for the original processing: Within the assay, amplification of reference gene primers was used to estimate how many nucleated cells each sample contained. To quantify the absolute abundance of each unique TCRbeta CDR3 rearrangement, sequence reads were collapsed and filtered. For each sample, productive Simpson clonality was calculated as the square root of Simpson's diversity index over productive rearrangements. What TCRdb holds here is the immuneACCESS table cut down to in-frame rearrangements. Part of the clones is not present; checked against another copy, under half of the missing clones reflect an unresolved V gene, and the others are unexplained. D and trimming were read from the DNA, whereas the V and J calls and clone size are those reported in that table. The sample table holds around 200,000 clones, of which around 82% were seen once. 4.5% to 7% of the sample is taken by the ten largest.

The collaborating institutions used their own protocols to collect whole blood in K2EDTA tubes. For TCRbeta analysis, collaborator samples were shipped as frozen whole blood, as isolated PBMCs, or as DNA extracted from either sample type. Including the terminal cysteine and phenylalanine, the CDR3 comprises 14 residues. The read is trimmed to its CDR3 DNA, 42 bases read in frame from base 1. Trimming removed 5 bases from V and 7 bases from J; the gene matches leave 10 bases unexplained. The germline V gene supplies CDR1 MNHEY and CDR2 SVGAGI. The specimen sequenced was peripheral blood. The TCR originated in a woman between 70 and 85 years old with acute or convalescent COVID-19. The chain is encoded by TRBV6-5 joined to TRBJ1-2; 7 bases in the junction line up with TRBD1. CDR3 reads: CASSPGTAVFGYTF. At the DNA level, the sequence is TGTGCCAGCAGTCCGGGGACAGCGGTCTTTGGCTACACCTTC.